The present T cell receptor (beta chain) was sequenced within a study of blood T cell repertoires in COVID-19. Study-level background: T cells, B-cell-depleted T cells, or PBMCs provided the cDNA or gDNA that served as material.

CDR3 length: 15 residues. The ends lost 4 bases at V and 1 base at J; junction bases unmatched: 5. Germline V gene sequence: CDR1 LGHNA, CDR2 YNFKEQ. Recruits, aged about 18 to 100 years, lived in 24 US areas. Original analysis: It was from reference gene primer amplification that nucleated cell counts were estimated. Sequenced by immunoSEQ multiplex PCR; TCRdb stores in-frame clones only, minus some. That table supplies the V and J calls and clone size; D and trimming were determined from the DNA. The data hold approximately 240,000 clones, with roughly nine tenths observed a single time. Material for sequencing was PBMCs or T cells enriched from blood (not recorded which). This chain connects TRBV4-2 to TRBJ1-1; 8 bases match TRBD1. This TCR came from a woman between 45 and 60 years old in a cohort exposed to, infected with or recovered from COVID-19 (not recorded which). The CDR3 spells CASSLRTGKNTEAFF. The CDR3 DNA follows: TGTGCCAGCAGCCTGAGGACAGGGAAGAACACTGAAGCTTTCTTT.